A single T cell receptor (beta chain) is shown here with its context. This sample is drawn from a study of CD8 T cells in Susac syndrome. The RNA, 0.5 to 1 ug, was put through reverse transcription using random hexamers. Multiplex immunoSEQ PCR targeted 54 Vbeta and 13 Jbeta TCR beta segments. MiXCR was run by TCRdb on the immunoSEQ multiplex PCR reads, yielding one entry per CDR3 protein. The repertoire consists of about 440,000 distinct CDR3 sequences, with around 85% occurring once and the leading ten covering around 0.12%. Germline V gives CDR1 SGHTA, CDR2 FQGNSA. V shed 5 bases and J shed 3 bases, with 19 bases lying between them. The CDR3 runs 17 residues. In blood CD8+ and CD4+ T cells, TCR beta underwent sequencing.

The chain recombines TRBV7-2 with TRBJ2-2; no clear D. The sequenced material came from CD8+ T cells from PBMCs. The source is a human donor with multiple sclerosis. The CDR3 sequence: CASSPPAPLRHTGELFF. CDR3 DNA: TGTGCCAGCAGCCCTCCTGCCCCGTTAAGACACACCGGGGAGCTGTTTTTT.